One sample yielded the 18 T cell receptor beta chains listed below, sequenced in a study of Graves' ophthalmopathy and Graves' hyperthyroidism. TCR beta CDR3 amplification used RNA transcripts. HTBI-primed RT-PCR formed the first round, and a multiplex PCR formed the second. TCRdb itself ran the multiplex PCR reads through MiXCR, one entry per CDR3 protein. Counted here are about 390,000 distinct CDR3 sequences, roughly 17% occurring once; the ten biggest clones make up 2% to 2.5%. Sequences were obtained from peripheral blood. The receptors originated from an adult woman with stable Graves' hyperthyroidism.

The rearrangement uses TRBV10-3 and TRBJ2-2; possible D gene TRBD2, 7 bases. V was clipped by 6 bases and J by 0 bases, with 20 bases between them. Germline V lookup: CDR1 ENHRY, CDR2 SYGVKD. The CDR3 has 18 amino acids. The CDR3 DNA reads as TGTGCCATCAGCGAGGGACGGGGGGCGGGGCCGAACACCGGGGAGCTGTTTTTT. Protein sequence: CAISEGRGAGPNTGELFF.

This clonotype was counted at least ten times. The genes are TRBV18 and TRBJ1-1; possible D gene TRBD1, 5 bases. The CDR3 length is 14 residues. Trimming left V 1 base short and J 1 base short, with 7 bases between. The germline gives CDR1 KGHSH, CDR2 LQKENI. CDR3 nucleotides: TGTGCCAGCTCACCACAGAGGGGGAACACTGAAGCTTTCTTT. Its protein product is CASSPQRGNTEAFF. Combining the CDR3 with reference TRBV18 and TRBJ1-1 gives the whole variable domain NAGVMQNPRHLVRRRGQEARLRCSPMKGHSHVYWYRQLPEEGLKFMVYLQKENIIDESGMPKERFSAEFPKEGPSILRIQQVVRGDSAAYFCASSPQRGNTEAFFGQGTRLTVV.

This chain connects TRBV2 to TRBJ2-2, with TRBD2 matching over 7 bases. The CDR3 is 15 amino acids. The germline V gene has CDR1 SNHLY and CDR2 FYNNEI. V trimming: 6 bases; J trimming: 3 bases; junction bases outside the gene matches: 7. The CDR3 DNA is TGTGCCAGCAGAGCGGGGACCCTAGACACCGGGGAGCTGTTTTTT. Amino acid sequence: CASRAGTLDTGELFF.

This chain joins TRBV12-3 or TRBV12-4 and TRBJ2-7, with a weak D call TRBD1 (6 bases). This CDR3 is 14 amino acids long. V was pared by 6 bases and J by 4 bases, with 16 bases between. The CDR3 DNA follows: TGTGCCAGCAGCCTCCATCAGGGGAATTACGAGCAGTACTTC. Translation: CASSLHQGNYEQYF.

This clonotype was seen more than once but under ten times. The V gene is TRBV12-3 or TRBV12-4, the J gene TRBJ1-1, with unresolved D. Between the trimmed V and J ends, which lost 2 bases and 7 bases, there was a span of 11 bases. The CDR3 runs to 13 residues. The CDR3 DNA reads TGTGCCAGCAGTTTACAAGTTGGGATTGAAGCTTTCTTT. As protein: CASSLQVGIEAFF.

This clonotype showed up many times. An end of the junction differs from the germline gene, which may be a read error. The chain carries TRBV19 and TRBJ1-2; the D is unclear. This CDR3 is built from 14 residues. CDR1 and CDR2 (germline): LNHDA, SQIVND (reference sequence). The CDR3 region is CASSRTTGNYGYAF. The DNA of the CDR3 is TGTGCCAGTAGTCGCACCACCGGGAACTATGGCTACGCCTTC.

Ten or more counts support this clonotype. The chain carries TRBV27 and TRBJ2-7; possibly TRBD1 for D (7 bases). CDR3 size: 15 residues. The V end was cut by 3 bases, the J end by 2 bases, with 14 bases between. The germline V gene encodes CDR1 MNHEY and CDR2 SMNVEV (reference sequence). The CDR3 DNA is TGTGCCAGCAGTTTGGAGGGGGCGGCCCCCTACGAGCAGTACTTC. Amino acid sequence: CASSLEGAAPYEQYF.

The J gene is TRBJ2-7, the V gene TRBV11-1, with 8 bases that match TRBD2. Germline V lookup: CDR1 SGHAT, CDR2 FQDESV (reference sequence). V lost 5 bases and J lost 3; bases outside the gene matches: 12. The CDR3 sequence is 16 residues long. CDR3 sequence (DNA): TGTGCCAGCAGCGCTTCACAGGAGGGACTAGTCTACGAGCAGTACTTC. This gives the protein CASSASQEGLVYEQYF.

This clonotype was picked up many times. The chain couples TRBV7-2 to TRBJ2-5; D not resolved. This CDR3 is 15 amino acids long. Per the germline V gene, CDR1 is SGHTA and CDR2 is FQGNSA. Trimming cost V 1 base and J 2 bases, with 11 bases left between them. The CDR3 reads CASSLVAGLQETQYF. Here the CDR3 DNA reads TGTGCCAGCAGCTTAGTCGCAGGCCTACAAGAGACCCAGTACTTC.

In this sample, this clonotype turned up many times. J is TRBJ1-1 and V is TRBV12-3 or TRBV12-4; TRBD1 agrees at 10 bases. V lost 3 bases to trimming and J lost 4 bases; unmatched junction nucleotides: 5. CDR3 length: 15 residues. CDR3 sequence (DNA): TGTGCCAGCAGTTTCGACAGGGGGCGGATCACTGAAGCTTTCTTT. This translates into CASSFDRGRITEAFF.

This clonotype was seen a handful of times. The chain couples TRBV5-5 to TRBJ1-5; D may be TRBD1 (6 bases). This CDR3 region has 14 residues. V shed 4 bases and J shed 5 bases, with 13 bases lying between them. Germline V gives CDR1 SGHKS, CDR2 YYEKEE (reference sequence). CDR3 in amino acids: CASSAGAVDQPQHF. As DNA, the CDR3 is TGTGCCAGCAGCGCAGGGGCGGTGGATCAGCCCCAGCATTTT.

As concerns this clonotype: One junction end does not reproduce the germline sequence, and a read error may be involved. V gene TRBV12-3 or TRBV12-4 combines with J gene TRBJ2-4; D is possibly TRBD1 or TRBD2 (5 bases each). The CDR3 runs 15 residues. The CDR3 DNA sequence: TGTGCCAGCAGGCCCGGGACCTTAGCCAAAAACATTAAGTACTTC. Translating it yields CASRPGTLAKNIKYF.

At least ten counts were recorded for this clonotype. The genes are TRBV4-1 and TRBJ2-7; the match to TRBD1 covers 9 bases. The CDR3 runs 16 residues. Germline trimming cut 4 bases from V and 7 bases from J; bases unmatched to any gene: 14. The V gene's germline CDR1 is MGHRA and CDR2 YSYEKL. The CDR3 loop is CASSLKETGGRGEQYF. The CDR3 DNA reads TGCGCCAGCAGCCTGAAAGAGACAGGGGGGAGAGGGGAGCAGTACTTC.

This clonotype came up a few times. The V gene is TRBV4-2, the J gene TRBJ2-1; maybe TRBD2 (6 bases). Germline V gene sequence: CDR1 LGHNA, CDR2 YNFKEQ. The CDR3 is 13 amino acids. V shed 1 base and J shed 9 bases, with 10 bases lying between them. CDR3 sequence: CASSQVRAGEQFF. For the CDR3, the DNA is TGTGCCAGCAGCCAAGTCCGAGCGGGTGAGCAGTTCTTC.

This clonotype was observed at least ten times. The J gene is TRBJ1-2, the V gene TRBV7-2; 7 bases map to TRBD1. V was clipped by 4 bases and J by 7 bases; unmatched bases: 9. This CDR3 has 14 amino acids. CDR1 is SGHTA, CDR2 FQGNSA, per germline. In nucleotides, the CDR3 is TGTGCCAGCAGCTCACAGGGGCTATCCGCTGGCTACACCTTC. Protein: CASSSQGLSAGYTF. Based on the CDR3 plus reference TRBV7-2 and TRBJ1-2, the full variable domain is GAGVSQSPSNKVTEKGKDVELRCDPISGHTALYWYRQSLGQGLEFLIYFQGNSAPDKSGLPSDRFSAERTGGSVSTLTIQRTQQEDSAVYLCASSSQGLSAGYTFGSGTRLTVV.

This chain joins TRBV7-2 and TRBJ2-1; TRBD2 agrees at 11 bases. The germline gives CDR1 SGHTA, CDR2 FQGNSA. The CDR3 loop spans 15 amino acids. V was pared by 3 bases and J by 7 bases, with 5 bases of the junction left unmatched. CDR3 sequence: CASSFDSGRGNEQFF. The CDR3 DNA follows: TGTGCCAGCAGCTTCGATAGCGGGAGGGGGAATGAGCAGTTCTTC.

The chain uses TRBV27 and TRBJ2-7; 9 nucleotides align to TRBD1. Germline trimming cut 10 bases from V and 3 bases from J; bases unmatched to any gene: 10. CDR3 length: 14 amino acids. The germline CDR1 and CDR2 sequences are MNHEY and SMNVEV (reference sequence). CDR3 nucleotides: TGTGCCATCAGCCTGGGACAGGGAGGCTACGAGCAGTACTTC. Protein sequence: CAISLGQGGYEQYF.

This clonotype was observed many times. V is TRBV19 and J is TRBJ1-1, with D possibly TRBD1 on 6 matching bases. CDR3 length: 15 amino acids. The V end lost 5 bases, the J end lost 1 base, and 14 bases lay between the germline ends. Germline V gives CDR1 LNHDA, CDR2 SQIVND (reference sequence). CDR3 protein: CASSLLTGGNTEAFF. Here the CDR3 DNA reads TGTGCCAGTAGTCTTCTGACAGGCGGGAACACTGAAGCTTTCTTT.